Listed here are 3 T cell receptor beta chains from one sample, sequenced in a study of PD-L1 blockade in urothelial cancer. Libraries were prepared by immunoSEQ multiplex PCR; TCRdb keeps only in-frame clonotypes and omits some of them. Of around 60,000 clones listed, 81% are singletons. Time point noted: pretreatment peripheral blood. This specimen consisted of PBMCs, obtained around atezolizumab (anti-PD-L1) treatment. The receptor source for this set is a man aged 70-80 years with urothelial cancer.

The chain combines TRBV30 with TRBJ2-7; D is uncertain. The CDR3 is 12 residues long. The germline V gene has CDR1 GTSNPN and CDR2 SVGIG (reference sequence). V was clipped by 0 bases and J by 3 bases, with 6 bases between them. Here the CDR3 reads CAWSVVRYEQYF. DNA for the CDR3: TGTGCCTGGAGTGTTGTCCGCTACGAGCAGTACTTC. Supplemented by reference TRBV30 and TRBJ2-7, the full variable domain reads SQTIHQWPATLVQPVGSPLSLECTVEGTSNPNLYWYRQAAGRGLQLLFYSVGIGQISSEVPQNLSASRPQDRQFILSSKKLLLSDSGFYLCAWSVVRYEQYFGPGTRLTVT.

The chain carries TRBV10-3 and TRBJ1-1, with unresolved D. V lost 6 bases to trimming and J lost 6 bases, with 20 bases between them. Germline CDR1 ENHRY, CDR2 SYGVKD. The CDR3 covers 15 residues. The DNA for the CDR3 is TGTGCCATCAGCCGGACGTCACCCGGGGAGGCTGAAGCTTTCTTT. Translating it yields CAISRTSPGEAEAFF.

This clone was counted once. Here the CDR3 reads CASSESTSQHEQYF. The DNA for the CDR3 is TGCGCCAGCAGTGAGTCGACTAGCCAGCACGAGCAGTACTTC. The rearrangement joins TRBV10-1 to TRBJ2-7, with TRBD2 identical over 7 bases. The J segment lost 5 bases and the V segment lost 0 bases, leaving 4 bases of the junction unmatched. The CDR3 is 14 residues long. CDR1 and CDR2 from the germline V gene are WNHNN and SYGVQD (reference sequence).